The 11 T cell receptor beta chains below all came from one sample that was sequenced in a study of blood T cell repertoires in COVID-19. Sequenced by immunoSEQ multiplex PCR; TCRdb stores in-frame clones only, minus some. The repertoire holds approximately 380,000 clones, with 80% to 95% as singletons. The specimen sequenced was PBMCs or T cells enriched from blood (not recorded which). These receptors originate from a woman aged 40 to 50 who had been exposed to COVID-19.

The chain has TRBV5-1 and TRBJ2-7; TRBD2 agrees at 9 bases. CDR3 length: 14 amino acids. CDR1 and CDR2 (germline): SGHRS, YFSETQ. V shed 2 bases, J shed 4 bases, and the junction held 4 bases outside the gene matches. CDR3 coding DNA: TGCGCCAGCAGCTTCGAGACTAGCGGATACGAGCAGTACTTC. It specifies CASSFETSGYEQYF.

The J gene is TRBJ1-4, the V gene TRBV7-8; D unresolved. CDR1 and CDR2 (germline): SGHVS, FQNEAQ. The length of the CDR3 is 17 residues. V was shortened by 1 base and J by 5 bases, with 17 bases between the two germline ends. The CDR3 sequence: CASSLGVVETPNEKLFF. CDR3 nucleotide sequence: TGTGCCAGCAGCTTAGGTGTTGTGGAGACGCCAAATGAAAAACTGTTTTTT.

The chain couples TRBV5-1 to TRBJ1-2; 9 bases are a match to TRBD1. The CDR3 covers 17 residues. V lost 4 bases, J lost 3 bases, and 13 bases stayed unmatched. Germline CDR1 reads SGHRS; CDR2 reads YFSETQ. CDR3 bases: TGCGCCAGCAGCCCCACAGGGGGCGCCGGGTCAGACTATGGCTACACCTTC. It codes for CASSPTGGAGSDYGYTF.

J is TRBJ1-2 and V is TRBV6-5; D is undetermined. Trimming removed 0 bases from V and 7 bases from J, with 15 bases in between. The CDR3 has 15 residues. CDR1 and CDR2 from the germline V gene are MNHEY and SVGAGI. CDR3 nucleotides: TGTGCCAGCAGTTACTCGTTTACGATAACTAGTGGCTACACCTTC. As protein: CASSYSFTITSGYTF.

The gene calls are TRBV20-1 and TRBJ1-5; 9 bases line up with TRBD1. V was clipped by 3 bases and J by 1 base; unmatched bases: 1. Per the germline V gene, CDR1 is DFQATT and CDR2 is SNEGSKA (reference sequence). The length of the CDR3 is 14 residues. DNA for the CDR3: TGCAGTGCTAGTGACAGGGGGAGCAATCAGCCCCAGCATTTT. It translates to CSASDRGSNQPQHF.

The chain employs TRBV2 and TRBJ1-1, with D hard to call. Germline-derived CDR1 and CDR2 are SNHLY and FYNNEI. With 8 bases removed from V and 5 bases from J, the gap between germline ends came to 15 bases. The CDR3 runs to 13 residues. The CDR3 loop reads CASGYDKTTEAFF. CDR3 coding DNA: TGTGCCAGCGGTTACGACAAGACGACTGAAGCTTTCTTT.

DNA for the CDR3: TGCGCCAGCAGTCCCGGGACTAGCGGGACCGGAGATACGCAGTATTTT. Residues: CASSPGTSGTGDTQYF. The V call is TRBV10-1, the J call TRBJ2-3; 13 positions agree with TRBD2. CDR1 is WNHNN, CDR2 SYGVQD, per germline (reference sequence). V shed 5 bases and J 5 bases; nucleotides not matched to a gene: 7. The CDR3 loop spans 16 amino acids.

This chain links TRBV4-3 with TRBJ2-1; D is perhaps TRBD1 (6 bases). With 1 base removed from V and 0 bases from J, the gap between germline ends came to 13 bases. There are 17 residues in the CDR3. Germline CDR1 LGHNA, CDR2 YSLEER. The CDR3 sequence is CASSQGTGTSSYNEQFF. As DNA, the CDR3 is TGCGCCAGCAGCCAAGGTACAGGGACGAGCTCCTACAATGAGCAGTTCTTC.

This chain joins TRBV9 and TRBJ2-7; 8 bases align to TRBD2. Germline trimming cut 4 bases from V and 3 bases from J; bases unmatched to any gene: 18. The CDR3 totals 18 residues. Germline V CDR1 and CDR2: SGDLS, YYNGEE. CDR3 region: CASSPEGGLVSPSYEQYF. The CDR3 nucleotides read TGTGCCAGCAGCCCAGAAGGGGGACTAGTTTCTCCGAGCTACGAGCAGTACTTC. The full variable domain, rest sourced from reference TRBV9 and TRBJ2-7, is DSGVTQTPKHLITATGQRVTLRCSPRSGDLSVYWYQQSLDQGLQFLIQYYNGEERAKGNILERFSAQQFPDLHSELNLSSLELGDSALYFCASSPEGGLVSPSYEQYFGPGTRLTVT.

The chain recombines TRBV5-1 with TRBJ2-1; the match to TRBD1 covers 11 bases. The CDR3 is 15 amino acids. Trimming removed 2 bases from V and 6 bases from J; junction bases left unmatched: 4. CDR1 SGHRS and CDR2 YFSETQ come from the germline V gene. The CDR3 bases are TGCGCCAGCAGCTTTTCCGGGACAGGGGGCAATGAGCAGTTCTTC. Translated, it gives CASSFSGTGGNEQFF.

The gene calls are TRBV21-1 and TRBJ1-6; TRBD1 is the table's D call, not checked against the DNA. TRBV21-1 is termed a pseudogene. The CDR3 spans 14 residues. CDR3 region: CASSTTGFDSPLHF. The CDR3 coding sequence is TGTGCCAGCAGCACGACAGGGTTTGATTCACCCCTCCACTTT.